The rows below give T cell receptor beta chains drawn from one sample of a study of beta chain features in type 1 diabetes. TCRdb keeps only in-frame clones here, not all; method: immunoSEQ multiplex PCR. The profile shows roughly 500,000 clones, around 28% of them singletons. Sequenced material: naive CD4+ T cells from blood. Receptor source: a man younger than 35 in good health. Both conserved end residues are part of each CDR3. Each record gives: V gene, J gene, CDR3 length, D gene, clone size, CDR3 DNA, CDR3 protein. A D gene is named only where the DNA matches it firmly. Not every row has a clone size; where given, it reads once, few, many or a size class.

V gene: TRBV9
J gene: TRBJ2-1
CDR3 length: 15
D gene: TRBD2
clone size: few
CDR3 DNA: TGTGCCAGCAGCGTTACTAGCGGGAGTTTCGTTGAGCAGTTCTTC
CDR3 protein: CASSVTSGSFVEQFF

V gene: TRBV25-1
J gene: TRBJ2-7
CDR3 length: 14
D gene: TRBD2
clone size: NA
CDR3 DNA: TGTGCCAGCAGTGATAGCGGGAGGGCGTACGAGCAGTACTTC
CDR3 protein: CASSDSGRAYEQYF

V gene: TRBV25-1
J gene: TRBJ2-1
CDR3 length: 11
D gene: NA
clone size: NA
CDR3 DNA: TGTGCCAGCACAGGGGACAATGAGCAGTTCTTC
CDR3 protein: CASTGDNEQFF

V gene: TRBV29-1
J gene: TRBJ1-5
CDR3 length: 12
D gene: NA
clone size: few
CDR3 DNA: TGCAGCGTTGATCCCCTTAGGAGGCCCCAGCATTTT
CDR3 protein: CSVDPLRRPQHF

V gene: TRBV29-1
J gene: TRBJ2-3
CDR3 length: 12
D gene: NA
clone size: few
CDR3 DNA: TGCAGCGTCTGGGGTGGATCAGATACGCAGTATTTT
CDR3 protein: CSVWGGSDTQYF

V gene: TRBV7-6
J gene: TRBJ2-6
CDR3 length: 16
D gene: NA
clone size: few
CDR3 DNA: TGTGCCAGCAGCCCCCTGCCTGACGCGGGGGCCAACGTCCTGACTTTC
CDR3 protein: CASSPLPDAGANVLTF

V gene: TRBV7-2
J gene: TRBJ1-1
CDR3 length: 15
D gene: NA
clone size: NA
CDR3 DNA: TGTGCCAGCAGCTTAGCGTCGCAGGGTCGATATGAAGCTTTCTTT
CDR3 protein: CASSLASQGRYEAFF

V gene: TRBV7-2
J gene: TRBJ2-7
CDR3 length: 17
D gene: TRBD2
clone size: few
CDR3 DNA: TGTGCCAGCAGCCCACCGTGGCGCGGGAGGACCACCTACGAGCAGTACTTC
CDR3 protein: CASSPPWRGRTTYEQYF

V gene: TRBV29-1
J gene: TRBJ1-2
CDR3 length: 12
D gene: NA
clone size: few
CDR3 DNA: TGCAGCGTTGAAGACAGGGCCTATGGCTACACCTTC
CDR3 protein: CSVEDRAYGYTF

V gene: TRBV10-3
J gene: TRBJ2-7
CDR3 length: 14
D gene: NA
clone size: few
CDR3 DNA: TGTGCCATCAGTGAGCAGGAGGGAGGAACGGAGCAGTACTTC
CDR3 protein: CAISEQEGGTEQYF

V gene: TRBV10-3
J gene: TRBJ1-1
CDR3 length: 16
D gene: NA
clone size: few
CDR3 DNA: TGTGCCATCAGTGAGTCGTGGGACACTGGGAACACTGAAGCTTTCTTT
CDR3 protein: CAISESWDTGNTEAFF

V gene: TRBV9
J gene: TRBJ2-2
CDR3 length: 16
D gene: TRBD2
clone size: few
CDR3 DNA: TGTGCCAGCAGCGCAACCGGGACTAGGAACACCGGGGAGCTGTTTTTT
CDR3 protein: CASSATGTRNTGELFF

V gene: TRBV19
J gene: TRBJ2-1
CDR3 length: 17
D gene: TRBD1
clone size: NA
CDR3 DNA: TGTGCCAGTAGTTCGCCCCCCGGGACAGGGCCTAGTGATGAGCAGTTCTTC
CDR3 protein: CASSSPPGTGPSDEQFF

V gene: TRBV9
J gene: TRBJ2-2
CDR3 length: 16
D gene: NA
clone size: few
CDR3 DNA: TGTGCCAGCAGCGTAGGGGGCAGGGGATTCACCGGGGAGCTGTTTTTT
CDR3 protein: CASSVGGRGFTGELFF

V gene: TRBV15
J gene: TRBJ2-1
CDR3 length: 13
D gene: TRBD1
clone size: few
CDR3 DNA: TGTGCCACCAGGGACAGGGCTTACAATGAGCAGTTCTTC
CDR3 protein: CATRDRAYNEQFF

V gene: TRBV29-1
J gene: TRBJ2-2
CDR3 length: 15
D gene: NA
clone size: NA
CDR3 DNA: TGCAGCGTTGTCGACATCGGGCGGAACACCGGGGAGCTGTTTTTT
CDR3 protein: CSVVDIGRNTGELFF

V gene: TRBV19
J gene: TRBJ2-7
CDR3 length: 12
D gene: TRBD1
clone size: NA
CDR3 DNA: TGTGCCAGCAGACAGGGAGCCTACGAGCAGTACTTC
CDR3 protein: CASRQGAYEQYF

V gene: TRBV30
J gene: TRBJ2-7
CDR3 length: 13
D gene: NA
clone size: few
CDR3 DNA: TGTGCCTGGAGTGGGCGGATTATCTACGAGCAGTACTTC
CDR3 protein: CAWSGRIIYEQYF

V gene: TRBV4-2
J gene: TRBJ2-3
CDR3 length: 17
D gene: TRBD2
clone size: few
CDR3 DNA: TGTGCCAGCAGCCAAGTCCTCGCGGGAGGCGACACAGATACGCAGTATTTT
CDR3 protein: CASSQVLAGGDTDTQYF

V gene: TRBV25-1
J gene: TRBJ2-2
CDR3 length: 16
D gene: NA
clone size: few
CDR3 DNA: TGTGCCAGCAGTGAAGGACAGACCTTCCACACCGGGGAGCTGTTTTTT
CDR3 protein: CASSEGQTFHTGELFF

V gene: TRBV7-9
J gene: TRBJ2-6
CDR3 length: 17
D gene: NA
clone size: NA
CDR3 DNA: TGTGCCAGCAGCTTAGGGGCTGGGGGCACTGGGGCCAACGTCCTGACTTTC
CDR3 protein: CASSLGAGGTGANVLTF

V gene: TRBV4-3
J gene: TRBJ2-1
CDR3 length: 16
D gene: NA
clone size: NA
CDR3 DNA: TGCGCCAGCAGCCAAGATTTGAGGGAGTCCTACAATGAGCAGTTCTTC
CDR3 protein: CASSQDLRESYNEQFF

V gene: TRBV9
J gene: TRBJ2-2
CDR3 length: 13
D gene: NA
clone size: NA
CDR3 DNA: TGTGCCAGCAGCTGGCGAGACACCGGGGAGCTGTTTTTT
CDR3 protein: CASSWRDTGELFF

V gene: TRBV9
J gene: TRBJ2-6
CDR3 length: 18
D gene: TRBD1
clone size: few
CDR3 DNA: TGTGCCAGCAGCGGCCGGGACAGGTATTTATCTGGGGCCAACGTCCTGACTTTC
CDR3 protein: CASSGRDRYLSGANVLTF

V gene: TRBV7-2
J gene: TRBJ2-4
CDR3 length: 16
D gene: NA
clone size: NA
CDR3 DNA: TGTGCCAGCAGCCCTCGCAGGTTATACGGCAAAAACATTCAGTACTTC
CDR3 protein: CASSPRRLYGKNIQYF

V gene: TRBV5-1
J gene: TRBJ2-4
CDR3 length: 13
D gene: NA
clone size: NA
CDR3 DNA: TGCGCCAGCAGCTTTTGCCAGGGGTGCATTCAGTACTTC
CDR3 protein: CASSFCQGCIQYF

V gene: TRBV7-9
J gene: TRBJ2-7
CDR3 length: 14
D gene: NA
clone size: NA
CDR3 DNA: TGTGCCAGCAGCTTGGACAGACCCCCGTACGAGCAGTACTTC
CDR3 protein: CASSLDRPPYEQYF

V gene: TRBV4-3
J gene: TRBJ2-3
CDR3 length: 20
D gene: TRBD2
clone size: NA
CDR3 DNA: TGCGCCAGCAGCCAAGATCATCCCCTAGCGGGAGCTCTTAGCACAGATACGCAGTATTTT
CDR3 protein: CASSQDHPLAGALSTDTQYF

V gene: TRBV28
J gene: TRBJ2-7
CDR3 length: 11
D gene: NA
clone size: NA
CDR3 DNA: TGTGCCAGTGTACAGGGGAGGGAGCAGTACTTC
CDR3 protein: CASVQGREQYF

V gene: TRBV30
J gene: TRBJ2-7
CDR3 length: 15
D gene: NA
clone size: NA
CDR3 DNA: TGTGCCTGGAGTGTAACTGGGCGGGCCGCCTACGAGCAGTACTTC
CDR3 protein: CAWSVTGRAAYEQYF

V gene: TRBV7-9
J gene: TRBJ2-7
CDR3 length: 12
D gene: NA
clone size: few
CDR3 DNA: TGTGCCAGCAGCTTACGAGGCTGGGAGCAGTACTTC
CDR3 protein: CASSLRGWEQYF

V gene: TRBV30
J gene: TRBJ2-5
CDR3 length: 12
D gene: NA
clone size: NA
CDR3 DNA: TGTGCCTGGAGTTCTAACCAAGAGACCCAGTACTTC
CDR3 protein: CAWSSNQETQYF

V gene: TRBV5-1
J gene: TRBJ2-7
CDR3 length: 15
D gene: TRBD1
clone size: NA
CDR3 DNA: TGCGCCAGCAGCGTCTCCAGGGGGCCCTCCTACGAGCAGTACTTC
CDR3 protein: CASSVSRGPSYEQYF

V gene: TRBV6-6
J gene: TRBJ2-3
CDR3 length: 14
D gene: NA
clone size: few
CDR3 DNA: TGTGCCAGCAGCCCCGGTCCACGAGGAGATACGCAGTATTTT
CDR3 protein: CASSPGPRGDTQYF

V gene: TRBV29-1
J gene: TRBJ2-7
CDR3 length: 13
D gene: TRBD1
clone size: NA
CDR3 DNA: TGCAGCGCTGCACAGGGGAAGCTACGTGAGCAGTACTTC
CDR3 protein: CSAAQGKLREQYF

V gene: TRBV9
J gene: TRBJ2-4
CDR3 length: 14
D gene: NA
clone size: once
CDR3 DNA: TGTGCCAGCAGCGTAGCCGGGGGCAGAAACATTCAGTACTTC
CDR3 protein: CASSVAGGRNIQYF

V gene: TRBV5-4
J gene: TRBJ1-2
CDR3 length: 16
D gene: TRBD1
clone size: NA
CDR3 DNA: TGTGCCAGCAGCCGCGGGACAGGGAGGGAATGGTATGGCTACACCTTC
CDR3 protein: CASSRGTGREWYGYTF

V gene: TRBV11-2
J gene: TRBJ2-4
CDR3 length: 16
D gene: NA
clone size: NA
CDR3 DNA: TGTGCCAGCAGCTTAGATATGAGCCTAGCCAAAAACATTCAGTACTTC
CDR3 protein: CASSLDMSLAKNIQYF

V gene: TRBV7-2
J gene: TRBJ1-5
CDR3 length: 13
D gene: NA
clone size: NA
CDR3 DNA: TGTGCCAGCAGCGAGGACAGCCATCAGCCCCAGCATTTT
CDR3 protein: CASSEDSHQPQHF

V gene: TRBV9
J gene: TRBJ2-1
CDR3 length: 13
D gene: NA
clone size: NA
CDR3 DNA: TGTGCCAGCAGCGTACTCACTACCAATGAGCAGTTCTTC
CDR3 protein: CASSVLTTNEQFF

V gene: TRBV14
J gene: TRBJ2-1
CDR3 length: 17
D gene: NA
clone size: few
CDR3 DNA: TGTGCCAGCAGCCAACGGGTCGGGAGCCGCCCCTACAATGAGCAGTTCTTC
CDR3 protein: CASSQRVGSRPYNEQFF

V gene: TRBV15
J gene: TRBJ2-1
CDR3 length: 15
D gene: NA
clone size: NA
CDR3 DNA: TGTGCCACCAGCAGACTCACGGACTTAGGTAATGAGCAGTTCTTC
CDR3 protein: CATSRLTDLGNEQFF

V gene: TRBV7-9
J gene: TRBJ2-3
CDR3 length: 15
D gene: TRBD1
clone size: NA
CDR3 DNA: TGTGCCAGCAGCTTAGGGACAGGAAGGACAGATACGCAGTATTTT
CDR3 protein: CASSLGTGRTDTQYF

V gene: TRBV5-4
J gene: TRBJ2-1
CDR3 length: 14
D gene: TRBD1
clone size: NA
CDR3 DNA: TGTGCCAGCAGCTCCACGGACAGGGGGGATGAGCAGTTCTTC
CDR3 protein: CASSSTDRGDEQFF

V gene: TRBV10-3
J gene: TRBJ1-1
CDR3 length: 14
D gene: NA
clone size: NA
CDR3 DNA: TGTGCCATCAGATCCGGGACGGGGAACACTGAAGCTTTCTTT
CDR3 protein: CAIRSGTGNTEAFF

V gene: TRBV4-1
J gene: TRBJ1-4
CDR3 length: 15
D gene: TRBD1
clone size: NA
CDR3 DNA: TGCGCCAGCAGCTCCAGGGGGCCTTCTAATGAAAAACTGTTTTTT
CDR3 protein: CASSSRGPSNEKLFF

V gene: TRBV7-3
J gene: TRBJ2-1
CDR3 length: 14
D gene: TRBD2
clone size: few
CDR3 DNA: TGTGCCAGCAGCTTGACTAGCAGCTACAATGAGCAGTTCTTC
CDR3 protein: CASSLTSSYNEQFF

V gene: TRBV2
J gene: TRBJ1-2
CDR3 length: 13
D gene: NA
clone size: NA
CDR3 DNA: TGTGCCAGCAGTGAAACTCTTAACTATGGCTACACCTTC
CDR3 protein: CASSETLNYGYTF

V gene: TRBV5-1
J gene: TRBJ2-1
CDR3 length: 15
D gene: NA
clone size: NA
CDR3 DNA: TGCGCCAGCAGTTCACCGGCCAGTTCCTACAATGAGCAGTTCTTC
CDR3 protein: CASSSPASSYNEQFF

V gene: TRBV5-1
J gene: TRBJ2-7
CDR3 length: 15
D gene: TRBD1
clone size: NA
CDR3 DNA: TGCGCCAGCAGCTTGGATGGGACAGGGGGATACGAGCAGTACTTC
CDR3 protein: CASSLDGTGGYEQYF

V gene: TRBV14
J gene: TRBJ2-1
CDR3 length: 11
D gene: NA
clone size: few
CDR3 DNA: TGTGCCAGCAGCCAGAGGGGTGAGCAGTTCTTC
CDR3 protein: CASSQRGEQFF

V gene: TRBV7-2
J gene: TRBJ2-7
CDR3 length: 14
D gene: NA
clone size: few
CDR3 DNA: TGTGCCAGCAGCTCAAGCGGTTTCACCTACGAGCAGTACTTC
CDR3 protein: CASSSSGFTYEQYF

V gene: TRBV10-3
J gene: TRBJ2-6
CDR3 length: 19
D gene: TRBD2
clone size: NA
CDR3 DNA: TGTGCCATCAGTGAGTCACGTTATAGCGGGATCACTGGGGCCAACGTCCTGACTTTC
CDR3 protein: CAISESRYSGITGANVLTF

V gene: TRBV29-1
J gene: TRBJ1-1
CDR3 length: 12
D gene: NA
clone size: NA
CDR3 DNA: TGCAGCGTTGAATGGGGGAGCTCTGAAGCTTTCTTT
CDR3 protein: CSVEWGSSEAFF

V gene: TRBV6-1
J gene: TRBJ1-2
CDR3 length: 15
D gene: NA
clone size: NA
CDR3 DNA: TGTGCCAGCCGACACGGGACGGGGTTTGGAAGTGGCTACACCTTC
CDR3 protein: CASRHGTGFGSGYTF

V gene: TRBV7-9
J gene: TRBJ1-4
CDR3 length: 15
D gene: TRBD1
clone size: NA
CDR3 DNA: TGTGCCAGCAGCTTAGAAACAGGGGCTAATGAAAAACTGTTTTTT
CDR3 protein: CASSLETGANEKLFF

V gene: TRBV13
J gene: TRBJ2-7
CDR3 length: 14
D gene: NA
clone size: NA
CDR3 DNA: TGTGCCAGCAGCTTAGAAGGGAGCTCCTACGAGCAGTACTTC
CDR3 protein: CASSLEGSSYEQYF

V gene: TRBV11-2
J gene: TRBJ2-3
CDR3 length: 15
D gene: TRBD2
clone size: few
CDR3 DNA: TGTGCCAGCAGCTTCAGGACTAGCGGCACAGATACGCAGTATTTT
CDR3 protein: CASSFRTSGTDTQYF

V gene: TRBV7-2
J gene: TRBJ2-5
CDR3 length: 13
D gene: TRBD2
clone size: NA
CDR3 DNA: TGTGCCAGCAGCTTGGCTAGCGGTGGGACCCAGTACTTC
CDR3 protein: CASSLASGGTQYF